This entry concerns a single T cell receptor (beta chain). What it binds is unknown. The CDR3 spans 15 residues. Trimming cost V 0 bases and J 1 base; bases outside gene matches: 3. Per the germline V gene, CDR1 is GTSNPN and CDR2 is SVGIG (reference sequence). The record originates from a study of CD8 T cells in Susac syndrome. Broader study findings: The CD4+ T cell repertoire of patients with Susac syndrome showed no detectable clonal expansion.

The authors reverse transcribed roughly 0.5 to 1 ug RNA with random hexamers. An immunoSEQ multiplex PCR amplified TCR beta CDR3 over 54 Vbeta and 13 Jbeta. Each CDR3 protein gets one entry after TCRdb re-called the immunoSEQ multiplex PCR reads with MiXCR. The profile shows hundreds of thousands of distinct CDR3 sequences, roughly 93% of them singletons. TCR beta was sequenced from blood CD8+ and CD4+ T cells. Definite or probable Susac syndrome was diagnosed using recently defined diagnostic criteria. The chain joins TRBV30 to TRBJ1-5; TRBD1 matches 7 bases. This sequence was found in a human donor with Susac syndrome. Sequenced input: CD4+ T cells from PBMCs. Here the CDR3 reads CAWSVMGQSNQPQHF. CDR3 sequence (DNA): TGTGCCTGGAGTGTGATGGGACAGAGCAATCAGCCCCAGCATTTT.